This TCR beta chain was identified during a study of CD8+ T cells in alopecia areata. General observations from the study: Relative to normal scalp, lesional scalp, especially alopecia totalis/universalis, showed higher clonality.

Following RNA extraction, reverse transcription yielded cDNA that acted as the sequencing template. The method was immunoSEQ multiplex PCR; TCRdb's version includes in-frame clones alone and lacks a portion of them. Here the sample spans approximately 180,000 clones, 50% to 60% being singletons. Of note for this clone: Antigen: not known.

In germline, CDR1 is MNHEY, CDR2 SVGAGI. The CDR3 has 14 amino acids. V lost 6 bases and J 6 bases, leaving 17 bases between the germline ends. The rearrangement joins TRBV6-5 to TRBJ1-2, with D possibly TRBD1 on 6 matching bases. This specimen was CD4+ T cells sorted from blood, taken at week 0. The receptor's source is a human donor with alopecia areata. CDR3 nucleotide sequence: TGTGCCAGCAGACCCGGCCGGGGGCGCGATGGCTACACCTTC. Its translation is CASRPGRGRDGYTF.